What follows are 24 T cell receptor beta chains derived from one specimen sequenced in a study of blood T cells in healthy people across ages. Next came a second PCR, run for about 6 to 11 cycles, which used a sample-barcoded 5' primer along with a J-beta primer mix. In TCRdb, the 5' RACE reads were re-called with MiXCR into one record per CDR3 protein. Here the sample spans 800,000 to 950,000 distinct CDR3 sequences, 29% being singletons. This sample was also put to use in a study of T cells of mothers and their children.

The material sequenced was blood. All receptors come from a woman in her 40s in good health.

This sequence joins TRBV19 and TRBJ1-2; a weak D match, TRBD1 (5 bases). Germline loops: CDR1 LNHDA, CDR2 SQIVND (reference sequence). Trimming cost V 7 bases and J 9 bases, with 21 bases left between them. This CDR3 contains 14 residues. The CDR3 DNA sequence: TGTGCCAGTACCGCAAGACAGAATACCTGGAGCTACACCTTC. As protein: CASTARQNTWSYTF.

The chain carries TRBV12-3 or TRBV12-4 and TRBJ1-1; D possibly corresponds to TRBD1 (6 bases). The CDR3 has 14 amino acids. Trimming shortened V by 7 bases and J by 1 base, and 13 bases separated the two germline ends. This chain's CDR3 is CASKIQGGNTEAFF. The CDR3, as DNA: TGTGCCAGCAAGATACAGGGAGGGAACACTGAAGCTTTCTTT.

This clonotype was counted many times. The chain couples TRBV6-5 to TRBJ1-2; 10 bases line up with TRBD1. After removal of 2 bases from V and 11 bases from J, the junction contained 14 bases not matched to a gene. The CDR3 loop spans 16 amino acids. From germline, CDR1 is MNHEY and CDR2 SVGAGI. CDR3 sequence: CASSYGMDRGLSGYTF. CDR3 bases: TGTGCCAGCAGTTACGGAATGGACAGGGGGTTAAGTGGTTACACCTTC.

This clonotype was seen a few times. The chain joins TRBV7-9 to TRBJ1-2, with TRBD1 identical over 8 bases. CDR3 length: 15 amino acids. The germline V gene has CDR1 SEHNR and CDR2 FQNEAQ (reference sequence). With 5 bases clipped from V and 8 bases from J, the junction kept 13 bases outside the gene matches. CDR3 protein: CASSRLGTGFWGYTF. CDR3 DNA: TGTGCCAGCAGCCGTCTAGGGACAGGCTTTTGGGGCTACACCTTC.

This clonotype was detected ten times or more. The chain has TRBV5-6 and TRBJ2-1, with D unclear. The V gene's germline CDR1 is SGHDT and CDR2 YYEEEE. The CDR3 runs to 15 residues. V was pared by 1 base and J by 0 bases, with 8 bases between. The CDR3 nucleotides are TGTGCCAGCAGCTTGATGATGGGCTCCTACAATGAGCAGTTCTTC. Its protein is CASSLMMGSYNEQFF.

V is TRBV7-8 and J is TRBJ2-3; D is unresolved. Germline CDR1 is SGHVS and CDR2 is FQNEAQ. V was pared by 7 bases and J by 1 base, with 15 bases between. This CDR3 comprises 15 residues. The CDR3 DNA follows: TGTGCCAGCACCATGCGCCGGCTGGGCACAGATACGCAGTATTTT. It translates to CASTMRRLGTDTQYF.

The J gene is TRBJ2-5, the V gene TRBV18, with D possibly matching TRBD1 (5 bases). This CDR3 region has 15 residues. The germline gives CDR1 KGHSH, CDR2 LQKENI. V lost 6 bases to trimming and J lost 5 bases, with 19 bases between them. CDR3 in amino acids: CASSSSQGPWETQYF. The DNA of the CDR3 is TGTGCCAGCTCTTCTTCCCAGGGCCCCTGGGAGACCCAGTACTTC.

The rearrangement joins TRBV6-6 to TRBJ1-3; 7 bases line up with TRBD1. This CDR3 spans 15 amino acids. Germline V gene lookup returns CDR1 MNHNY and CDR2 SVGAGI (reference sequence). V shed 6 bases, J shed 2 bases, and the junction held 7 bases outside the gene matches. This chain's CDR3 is CASSRPTGTGNTIYF. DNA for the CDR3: TGTGCCAGCAGCCGACCGACAGGGACTGGAAACACCATATATTTT.

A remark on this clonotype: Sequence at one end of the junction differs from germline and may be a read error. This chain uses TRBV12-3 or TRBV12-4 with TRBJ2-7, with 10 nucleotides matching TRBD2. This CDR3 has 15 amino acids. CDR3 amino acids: CASSLSSGGPYEQDF. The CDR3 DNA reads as TGTGCCAGCAGTTTGTCTAGCGGGGGACCCTACGAGCAGGACTTC.

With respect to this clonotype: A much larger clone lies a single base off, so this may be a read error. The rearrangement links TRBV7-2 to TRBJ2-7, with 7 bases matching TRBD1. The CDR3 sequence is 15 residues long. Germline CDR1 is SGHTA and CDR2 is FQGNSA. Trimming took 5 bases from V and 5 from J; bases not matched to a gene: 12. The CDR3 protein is CASSPWQGDTHEQYF. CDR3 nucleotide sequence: TGTGCCAGCAGCCCGTGGCAGGGGGATACCCACGAGCAGTACTTC.

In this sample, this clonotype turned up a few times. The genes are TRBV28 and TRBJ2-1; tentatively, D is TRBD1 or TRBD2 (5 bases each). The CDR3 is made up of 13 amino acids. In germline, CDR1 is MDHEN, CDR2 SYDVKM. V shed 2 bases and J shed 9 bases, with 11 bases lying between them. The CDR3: CASSLGTPPEQFF. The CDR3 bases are TGTGCCAGCAGTTTAGGGACGCCCCCTGAGCAGTTCTTC.

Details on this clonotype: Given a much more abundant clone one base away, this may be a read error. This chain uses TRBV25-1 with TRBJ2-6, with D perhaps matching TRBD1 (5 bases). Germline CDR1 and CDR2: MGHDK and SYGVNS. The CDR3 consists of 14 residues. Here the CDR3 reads CASSRHDGADVLTF. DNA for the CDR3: TGTGCCAGCAGCCGACATGATGGGGCCGACGTCCTGACTTTC. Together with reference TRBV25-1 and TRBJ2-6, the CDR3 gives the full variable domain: EADIYQTPRYLVIGTGKKITLECSQTMGHDKMYWYQQDPGMELHLIHYSYGVNSTEKGDLSSESTVSRIRTEHFPLTLESARPSHTSQYLCASSRHDGADVLTFGAGSRLTVL.

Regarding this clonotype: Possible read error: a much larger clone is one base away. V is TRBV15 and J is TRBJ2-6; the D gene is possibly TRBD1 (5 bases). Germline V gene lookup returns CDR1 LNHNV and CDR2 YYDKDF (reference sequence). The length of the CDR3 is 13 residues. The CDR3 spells CATRVSGASVLTF. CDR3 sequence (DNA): TGTGCCACCAGGGTCTCTGGGGCCAGCGTCCTGACTTTC.

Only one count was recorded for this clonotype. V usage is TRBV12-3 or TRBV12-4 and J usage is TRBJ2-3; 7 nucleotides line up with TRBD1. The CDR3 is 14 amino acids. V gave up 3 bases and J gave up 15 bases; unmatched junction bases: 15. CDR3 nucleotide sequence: TGTGCCAGCAGTTTGACAGGGAGCACAGATATGGAATATTTT. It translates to CASSLTGSTDMEYF.

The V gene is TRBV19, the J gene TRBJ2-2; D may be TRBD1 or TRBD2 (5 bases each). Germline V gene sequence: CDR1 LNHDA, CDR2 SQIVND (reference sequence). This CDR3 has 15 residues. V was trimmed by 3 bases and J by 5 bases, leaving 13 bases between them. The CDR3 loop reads CASSIRVRGTGELFF. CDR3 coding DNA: TGTGCCAGTAGTATTAGGGTGAGGGGTACCGGGGAGCTGTTTTTT.

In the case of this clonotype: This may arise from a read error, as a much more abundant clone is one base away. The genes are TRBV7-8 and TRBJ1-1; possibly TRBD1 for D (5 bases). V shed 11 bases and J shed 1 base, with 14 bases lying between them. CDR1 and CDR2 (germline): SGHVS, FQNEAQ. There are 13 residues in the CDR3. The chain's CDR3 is CAGTGGTNTEAFF. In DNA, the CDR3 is TGTGCCGGCACGGGGGGGACGAACACTGAAGCTTTCTTT.

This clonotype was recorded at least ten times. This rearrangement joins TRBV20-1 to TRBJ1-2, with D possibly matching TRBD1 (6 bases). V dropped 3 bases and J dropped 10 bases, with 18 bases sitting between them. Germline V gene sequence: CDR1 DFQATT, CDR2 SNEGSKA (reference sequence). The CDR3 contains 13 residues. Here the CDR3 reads CSASKAGAVNYTF. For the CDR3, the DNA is TGCAGTGCTAGTAAGGCAGGGGCCGTGAACTACACCTTC.

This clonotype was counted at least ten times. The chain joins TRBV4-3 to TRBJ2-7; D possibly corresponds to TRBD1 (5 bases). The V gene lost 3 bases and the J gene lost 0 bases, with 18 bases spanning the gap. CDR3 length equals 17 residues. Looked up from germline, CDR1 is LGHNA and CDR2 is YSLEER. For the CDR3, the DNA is TGCGCCAGCAGCCATCTAATAGGGGCCGATAGCTCCTACGAGCAGTACTTC. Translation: CASSHLIGADSSYEQYF.

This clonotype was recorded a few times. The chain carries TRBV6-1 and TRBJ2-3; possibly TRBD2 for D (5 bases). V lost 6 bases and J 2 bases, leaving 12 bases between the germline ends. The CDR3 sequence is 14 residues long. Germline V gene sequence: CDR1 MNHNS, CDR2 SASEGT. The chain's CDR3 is CASRVGLNTDTQYF. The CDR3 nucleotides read TGTGCCAGCAGGGTTGGACTTAACACAGATACGCAGTATTTT.

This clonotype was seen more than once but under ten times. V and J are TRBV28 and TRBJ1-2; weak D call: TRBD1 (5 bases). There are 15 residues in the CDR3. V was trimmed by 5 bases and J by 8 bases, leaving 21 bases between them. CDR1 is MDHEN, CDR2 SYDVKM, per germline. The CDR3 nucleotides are TGTGCCAGCAGTGACCGCGACAGCCCTGGTCGGGGCTACACCTTC. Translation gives CASSDRDSPGRGYTF.

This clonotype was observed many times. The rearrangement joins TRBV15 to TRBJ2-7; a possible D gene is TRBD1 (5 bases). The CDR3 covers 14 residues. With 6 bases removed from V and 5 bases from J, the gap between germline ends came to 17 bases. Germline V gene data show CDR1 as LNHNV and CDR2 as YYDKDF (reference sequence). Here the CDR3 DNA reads TGTGCCACCAGGGAAAGCCACAGGAGCAACGAGCAGTACTTC. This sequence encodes CATRESHRSNEQYF. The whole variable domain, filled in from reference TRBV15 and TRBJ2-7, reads DAMVIQNPRYQVTQFGKPVTLSCSQTLNHNVMYWYQQKSSQAPKLLFHYYDKDFNNEADTPDNFQSRRPNTSFCFLDIRSPGLGDTAMYLCATRESHRSNEQYFGPGTRLTVT.

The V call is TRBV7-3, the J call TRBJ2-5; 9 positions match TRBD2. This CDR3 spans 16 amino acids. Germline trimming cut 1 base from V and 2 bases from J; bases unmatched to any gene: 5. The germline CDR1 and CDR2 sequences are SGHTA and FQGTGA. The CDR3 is CASSLNQRGAQETQYF. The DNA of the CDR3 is TGTGCCAGCAGCTTAAATCAGCGGGGGGCTCAAGAGACCCAGTACTTC.

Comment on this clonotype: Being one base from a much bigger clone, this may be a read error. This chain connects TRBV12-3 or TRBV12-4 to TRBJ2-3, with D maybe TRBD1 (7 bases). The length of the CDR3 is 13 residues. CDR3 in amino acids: CASSHQGEDTQCF. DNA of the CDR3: TGTGCCAGCAGTCATCAGGGGGAGGATACGCAGTGTTTT.

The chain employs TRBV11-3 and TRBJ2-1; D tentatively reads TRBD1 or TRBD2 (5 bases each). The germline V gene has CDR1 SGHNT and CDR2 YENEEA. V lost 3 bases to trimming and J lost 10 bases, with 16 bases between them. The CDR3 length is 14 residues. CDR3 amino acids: CASSFSLLGPEQFF. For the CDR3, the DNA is TGTGCCAGCAGCTTCAGCCTCCTGGGACCCGAGCAGTTCTTC.